What follows are 13 T cell receptor beta chains derived from one specimen sequenced in a study of cytotoxic CD8 clonotypes in ibrutinib-treated CLL. Some clones are missing from TCRdb's copy, which holds only in-frame ones; the method was immunoSEQ multiplex PCR. Of nearly 85,000 clones in the sample, more than 75% were seen once. The material was PBMCs, obtained after 12 months of ibrutinib treatment. The receptor set was obtained from a human donor with chronic lymphocytic leukemia.

The chain is built from TRBV28 and TRBJ1-2; 7 bases line up with TRBD1. The CDR3 loop spans 13 amino acids. The germline V gene has CDR1 MDHEN and CDR2 SYDVKM. In DNA form, the CDR3 reads TGTGTCACTCGCGCTGGACAGGACTATGGCTACACCTTC. Translation: CVTRAGQDYGYTF.

J is TRBJ2-7 and V is TRBV6-4; the D gene is possibly TRBD2 (7 bases). CDR1 MRHNA and CDR2 SNTAGT come from the germline V gene. V dropped 0 bases and J dropped 5 bases, with 14 bases sitting between them. The CDR3 sequence is 15 residues long. CDR3 nucleotide sequence: TGTGCCAGCAGTGACTCGGGGGCGGGAGTGGACGAGCAGTACTTC. This gives the protein CASSDSGAGVDEQYF.

V and J are TRBV19 and TRBJ1-5, with 7 bases matching TRBD1. Germline V gives CDR1 LNHDA, CDR2 SQIVND (reference sequence). After removal of 6 bases from V and 0 bases from J, the junction contained 11 bases not matched to a gene. The CDR3 runs to 17 residues. For the CDR3, the DNA is TGTGCCAGTAGCAACCGGGACAGATATTATAGCAATCAGCCCCAGCATTTT. It translates to CASSNRDRYYSNQPQHF.

The J gene is TRBJ1-5, the V gene TRBV11-1, with D perhaps TRBD1 (6 bases). The germline V and J ends were trimmed by 1 base and 5 bases, with 6 bases remaining between them. Germline assignment: CDR1 SGHAT and CDR2 FQDESV (reference sequence). This CDR3 region has 13 residues. The CDR3 loop is CASSLDRDQPQHF. The CDR3 coding sequence is TGTGCCAGCAGCTTAGACAGGGATCAGCCCCAGCATTTT. The variable domain in full, with the rest retrieved from reference TRBV11-1 and TRBJ1-5, is EAEVAQSPRYKITEKSQAVAFWCDPISGHATLYWYRQILGQGPELLVQFQDESVVDDSQLPKDRFSAERLKGVDSTLKIQPAELGDSAMYLCASSLDRDQPQHFGDGTRLSIL.

The V call is TRBV9, the J call TRBJ1-6, with 7 bases lining up with TRBD1. Trimming at V came to 4 bases and at J to 7 bases, leaving 8 bases not matched to a gene. The CDR3 is 15 amino acids. CDR1 is SGDLS and CDR2 is YYNGEE in the germline V gene. The CDR3 DNA reads as TGTGCCAGCAGCCTCTCAGGGGGGGGGAATTCACCCCTCCACTTT. Its protein is CASSLSGGGNSPLHF.

V gene TRBV7-9 combines with J gene TRBJ2-6, with 7 bases aligning to TRBD1. The CDR3 loop spans 14 amino acids. Germline values: CDR1 SEHNR, CDR2 FQNEAQ (reference sequence). J was trimmed by 4 bases and V by 7 bases; bases with no gene match: 4. CDR3 nucleotides: TGTGCCAGCACCCTAGGGGGCGGGGCCAACGTCCTGACTTTC. Its translation: CASTLGGGANVLTF.

The sample holds one count of this clone. J is TRBJ1-5 and V is TRBV10-3, with a weak D call TRBD1 (6 bases). Germline V gives CDR1 ENHRY, CDR2 SYGVKD. CDR3 size: 13 residues. V was pared by 6 bases and J by 6 bases, with 12 bases between. The chain's CDR3 is CAIRQGDGQPQHF. The CDR3 coding sequence is TGTGCCATCAGACAGGGCGACGGTCAGCCCCAGCATTTT.

The chain links TRBV20-1 to TRBJ2-5; no firm D call. Trimming cost V 4 bases and J 9 bases, with 9 bases left between them. The CDR3 extends over 10 amino acids. Germline V CDR1 and CDR2: DFQATT, SNEGSKA (reference sequence). DNA of the CDR3: TGCAGTGCTACCCGGTGGGCCCAGTACTTC. It specifies CSATRWAQYF.

The CDR3 loop reads CASSPVIDRSPDQPQHF. CDR3 DNA sequence: TGTGCCAGTAGCCCCGTTATCGACAGGTCCCCCGATCAGCCCCAGCATTTT. The V gene is TRBV19, the J gene TRBJ1-5; maybe TRBD1 (6 bases). Deletions cut 6 bases from V and 5 bases from J, with 23 bases between. Germline CDR1 and CDR2: LNHDA and SQIVND (reference sequence). The CDR3 runs to 17 residues.

The chain links TRBV19 to TRBJ2-1; TRBD1 matches at 11 bases. V dropped 4 bases and J dropped 3; count of bases not matched to a gene: 5. The V gene's germline CDR1 is LNHDA and CDR2 SQIVND (reference sequence). The CDR3 sequence is 16 residues long. The CDR3 nucleotides read TGTGCCAGTAGTAGACGGACAGGGGGCCACTACAATGAGCAGTTCTTC. Amino acid sequence: CASSRRTGGHYNEQFF. Together with reference TRBV19 and TRBJ2-1, the CDR3 gives the full variable domain: DGGITQSPKYLFRKEGQNVTLSCEQNLNHDAMYWYRQDPGQGLRLIYYSQIVNDFQKGDIAEGYSVSREKKESFPLTVTSAQKNPTAFYLCASSRRTGGHYNEQFFGPGTRLTVL.

This chain joins TRBV19 and TRBJ1-4, with D hard to call. The germline CDR1 and CDR2 sequences are LNHDA and SQIVND (reference sequence). The CDR3 has 15 amino acids. V was cut by 6 bases and J by 0 bases, with 11 bases left in between. CDR3 nucleotide sequence: TGTGCCAGTAGGCCGGCCCCCGCAACTAATGAAAAACTGTTTTTT. Protein: CASRPAPATNEKLFF.

The chain joins TRBV19 to TRBJ1-1; unclear D gene. CDR3 length: 11 amino acids. CDR1 is LNHDA and CDR2 is SQIVND in the germline V gene (reference sequence). Trimming removed 7 bases at V and 2 bases at J, with 5 bases between. CDR3 bases: TGTGCCAGTACCCGCAACACTGAAGCTTTCTTT. It yields the protein CASTRNTEAFF.

The chain combines TRBV27 with TRBJ1-6; TRBD1 matches 7 bases. The V gene's germline CDR1 is MNHEY and CDR2 SMNVEV (reference sequence). After removal of 1 base from V and 1 base from J, the junction contained 16 bases not matched to a gene. The CDR3 consists of 21 residues. This chain's CDR3 is CASSLYSYRGLGDSYNSPLHF. DNA of the CDR3: TGTGCCAGCAGTTTATACTCTTACAGGGGCCTAGGAGATTCCTATAATTCACCCCTCCACTTT.